This T cell receptor beta chain was sequenced for a study of T cells in Graves' hyperthyroidism and ophthalmopathy. Looking at the study overall: Prior to any treatment, at the point of initial diagnosis, peripheral blood was collected.

The authors obtained PBMCs from 10 ml of fresh peripheral blood. Germline V lookup: CDR1 MRHNA, CDR2 SNTAGT. Trimming took 8 bases from V and 6 from J; bases not matched to a gene: 9. CDR3 length equals 13 residues. RNA transcripts gave rise to amplified TCR beta CDR3 regions. With the HTBI primer set, the TCR CDR3 went through a first round of RT-PCR. TCRdb reanalysed the multiplex PCR reads using MiXCR and keeps one entry per CDR3 protein. This table holds roughly 500,000 distinct CDR3 sequences, roughly 22% found once. The rearrangement joins TRBV6-4 to TRBJ1-1; TRBD1 agrees at 7 bases. The sequenced material came from blood. The origin of this receptor is a woman in her 70s with Graves' ophthalmopathy. The CDR3: CASAYRGSAEAFF. The CDR3 DNA reads TGTGCCAGCGCTTACAGGGGATCGGCTGAAGCTTTCTTT.